Presented here are 8 T cell receptor beta chains from one specimen sequenced in a study of CD8 T cells in Susac syndrome. RNA, at 0.5 to 1 ug, was reverse transcribed with random hexamers. TCRdb itself ran the immunoSEQ multiplex PCR reads through MiXCR, one entry per CDR3 protein. This sample has more than 75,000 distinct CDR3 sequences, with about 93% found just once. Sequenced sample: CD8+ T cells from PBMCs. The source is a human donor in good health.

This clonotype was counted a single time. The chain has TRBV29-1 and TRBJ1-2; the match to TRBD1 covers 10 bases. CDR1 is SQVTM, CDR2 ANQGSEA, per germline. CDR3 length: 16 amino acids. V was clipped by 6 bases and J by 2 bases; unmatched bases: 12. The CDR3 DNA follows: TGCAGCGTGCCGGGACAGGGGACATACTCGAACTATGGCTACACCTTC. Translated, it gives CSVPGQGTYSNYGYTF.

The chain combines TRBV27 with TRBJ2-7; D ambiguous. Germline values: CDR1 MNHEY, CDR2 SMNVEV (reference sequence). There are 14 residues in the CDR3. V was pared by 3 bases and J by 3 bases, with 12 bases between. The CDR3: CASSFGETLYEQYF. In DNA, the CDR3 is TGTGCCAGCAGTTTTGGGGAAACCCTCTACGAGCAGTACTTC.

The rearrangement links TRBV6-4 to TRBJ2-1, with 12 bases fitting TRBD2. The V gene's germline CDR1 is MRHNA and CDR2 SNTAGT. V lost 5 bases, J lost 6 bases, and 5 bases stayed unmatched. CDR3 length: 15 amino acids. The CDR3 nucleotides read TGTGCCAGCAGTTCCGGGACTAGCGGGTCCAATGAGCAGTTCTTC. Translation gives CASSSGTSGSNEQFF.

This chain uses TRBV30 with TRBJ2-2; D not certain. The V gene lost 5 bases and the J gene lost 0 bases, with 7 bases spanning the gap. Germline values: CDR1 GTSNPN, CDR2 SVGIG (reference sequence). This CDR3 region has 13 residues. DNA for the CDR3: TGTGCCTGGCGCGCCGCGAACACCGGGGAGCTGTTTTTT. As protein: CAWRAANTGELFF. The full variable domain, in which reference TRBV30 and TRBJ2-2 provide the parts outside the CDR3, is SQTIHQWPATLVQPVGSPLSLECTVEGTSNPNLYWYRQAAGRGLQLLFYSVGIGQISSEVPQNLSASRPQDRQFILSSKKLLLSDSGFYLCAWRAANTGELFFGEGSRLTVL.

The J gene is TRBJ2-4, the V gene TRBV28, with D perhaps given as TRBD1 or TRBD2 (5 bases each). Germline V gene sequence: CDR1 MDHEN, CDR2 SYDVKM. The CDR3 sequence is 14 residues long. V was clipped by 1 base and J by 10 bases, with 14 bases between them. In nucleotides, the CDR3 is TGTGCCAGCAGTTTATTGGGGGACCGAATTATTCAGTACTTC. This translates into CASSLLGDRIIQYF.

The chain recombines TRBV5-6 with TRBJ2-1; 7 nucleotides match TRBD1. The J segment lost 9 bases and the V segment lost 9 bases, leaving 6 bases of the junction unmatched. The CDR3 is 11 residues long. Per the germline V gene, CDR1 is SGHDT and CDR2 is YYEEEE. CDR3 nucleotides: TGTGCCACCGAAGACAGGGCTGAGCAGTTCTTC. This sequence encodes CATEDRAEQFF.

J is TRBJ2-3 and V is TRBV7-9, with 9 nucleotides matching TRBD2. V shed 5 bases, J shed 4 bases, and the junction held 13 bases outside the gene matches. Germline CDR1 SEHNR, CDR2 FQNEAQ (reference sequence). The CDR3 contains 17 residues. The CDR3 coding sequence is TGTGCCAGCAGCGGCGATGGGCGGGAGGGGTTGGCAGATACGCAGTATTTT. It yields the protein CASSGDGREGLADTQYF.

The chain joins TRBV20-1 to TRBJ2-7; possibly TRBD2 for D (5 bases). The CDR3 is made up of 14 amino acids. Trimming left V 1 base short and J 4 bases short, with 14 bases between. CDR1 and CDR2 (germline): DFQATT, SNEGSKA (reference sequence). This chain's CDR3 is CSARAPLEGYEQYV. The CDR3 DNA reads TGCAGTGCTAGAGCTCCACTAGAAGGGTACGAGCAGTACGTC.